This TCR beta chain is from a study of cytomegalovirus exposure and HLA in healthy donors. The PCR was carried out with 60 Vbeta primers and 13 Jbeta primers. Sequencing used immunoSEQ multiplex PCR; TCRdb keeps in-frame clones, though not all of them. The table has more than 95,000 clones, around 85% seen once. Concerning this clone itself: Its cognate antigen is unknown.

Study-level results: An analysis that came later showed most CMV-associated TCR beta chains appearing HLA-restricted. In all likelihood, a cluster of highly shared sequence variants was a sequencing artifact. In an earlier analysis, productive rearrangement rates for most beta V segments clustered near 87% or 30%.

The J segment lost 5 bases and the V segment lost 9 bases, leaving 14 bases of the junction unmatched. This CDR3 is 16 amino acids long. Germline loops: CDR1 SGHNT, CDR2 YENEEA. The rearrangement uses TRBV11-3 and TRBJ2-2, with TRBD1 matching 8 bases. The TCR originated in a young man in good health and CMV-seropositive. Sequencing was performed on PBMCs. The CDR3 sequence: CASSNRGQGLTGELFF. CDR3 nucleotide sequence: TGTGCCAGTTCTAACCGAGGACAGGGTTTAACCGGGGAGCTGTTTTTT. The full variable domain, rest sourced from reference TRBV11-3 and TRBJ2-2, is EAGVVQSPRYKIIEKKQPVAFWCNPISGHNTLYWYLQNLGQGPELLIRYENEEAVDDSQLPKDRFSAERLKGVDSTLKIQPAELGDSAVYLCASSNRGQGLTGELFFGEGSRLTVL.